Shown below are 11 T cell receptor beta chains from a single sample sequenced in a study of blood T cell repertoires in COVID-19. Clones were read by immunoSEQ multiplex PCR, and TCRdb kept only the in-frame ones, dropping some. Here the sample spans 400,000 to 450,000 clones, about 87% being singletons. The specimen sequenced was peripheral blood. Source of these receptors: a man between 18 and 29 years old with COVID-19, enrolled during active disease.

This clone came up once. V and J are TRBV15 and TRBJ1-5, with 10 bases identical to TRBD1. This CDR3 has 16 amino acids. V dropped 3 bases and J dropped 6; count of bases not matched to a gene: 8. Germline CDR1 reads LNHNV; CDR2 reads YYDKDF (reference sequence). The CDR3 loop is CATSSRQGARGQPQHF. The CDR3 bases are TGTGCCACCAGCAGTCGACAGGGGGCGAGAGGTCAGCCCCAGCATTTT.

V usage is TRBV10-2 and J usage is TRBJ2-1; possibly TRBD2 for D (6 bases). Germline loops: CDR1 WSHSY, CDR2 SAAADI. The V and J ends lost 5 bases and 10 bases respectively, with 15 bases between them. The CDR3 extends over 13 amino acids. CDR3 nucleotide sequence: TGCGCCAGCAGTCCTGGGACTTGGAACGAGCAGTTCTTC. Protein sequence: CASSPGTWNEQFF.

The chain joins TRBV3-1 (or the pseudogene TRBV3-2) to TRBJ2-1; maybe TRBD1 (6 bases). V was pared by 4 bases and J by 3 bases, with 16 bases between. Germline assignment: CDR1 LGHDT and CDR2 YNNKEL (reference sequence). The CDR3 covers 16 residues. The CDR3 DNA sequence: TGTGCCAGCAGCCTCGTTGGGGGCACTTTCTACAATGAGCAGTTCTTC. Protein product: CASSLVGGTFYNEQFF.

This clone was found once. The V and J genes are TRBV5-4 and TRBJ1-2; no reliable D call. The germline V and J ends were trimmed by 1 base and 5 bases, with 9 bases remaining between them. Germline assignment: CDR1 SGHNT and CDR2 YYREEE (reference sequence). The CDR3 is made up of 13 amino acids. CDR3 nucleotides: TGTGCCAGCAGCTTGCAGAGGGAGTATGGCTACACCTTC. It specifies CASSLQREYGYTF. Based on the CDR3 plus reference TRBV5-4 and TRBJ1-2, the full variable domain is ETGVTQSPTHLIKTRGQQVTLRCSSQSGHNTVSWYQQALGQGPQFIFQYYREEENGRGNFPPRFSGLQFPNYSSELNVNALELDDSALYLCASSLQREYGYTFGSGTRLTVV.

This clone was found a few times. The rearrangement joins TRBV6-1 to TRBJ2-1, with 9 bases aligning to TRBD2. The J segment lost 4 bases and the V segment lost 1 base, leaving 5 bases of the junction unmatched. The CDR3 loop spans 16 amino acids. From germline, CDR1 is MNHNS and CDR2 SASEGT. The CDR3 loop reads CASSEGLAVKYNEQFF. The DNA for the CDR3 is TGTGCCAGCAGTGAAGGACTAGCGGTAAAATACAATGAGCAGTTCTTC.

The rearrangement uses TRBV3-1 (or the pseudogene TRBV3-2) and TRBJ2-6, with D possibly being TRBD2 (6 bases). CDR1 is LGHDT, CDR2 YNNKEL, per germline (reference sequence). The CDR3 covers 16 residues. Trimming removed 3 bases at V and 2 bases at J, with 11 bases between. The CDR3 DNA reads TGTGCCAGCAGCCACTTAGCGGATCCTGGGGCCAACGTCCTGACTTTC. Translated, it gives CASSHLADPGANVLTF.

The chain employs TRBV7-2 and TRBJ1-1; D is unresolved. V was clipped by 1 base and J by 0 bases, with 6 bases between them. Germline values: CDR1 SGHTA, CDR2 FQGNSA. This CDR3 region has 14 residues. In DNA, the CDR3 is TGTGCCAGCAGCTTAGAGACATTGAACACTGAAGCTTTCTTT. Protein product: CASSLETLNTEAFF.

This clone was seen a few times. The CDR3 sequence: CASSQGAGSSYNEQFF. The CDR3 nucleotides are TGCGCCAGCAGCCAAGGGGCGGGGAGCTCCTACAATGAGCAGTTCTTC. This chain connects TRBV4-1 to TRBJ2-1, with a weak D call TRBD2 (6 bases). CDR1 and CDR2 from the germline V gene are MGHRA and YSYEKL. The CDR3 runs to 16 residues. V was trimmed by 1 base and J by 0 bases, leaving 10 bases between them.

The chain recombines TRBV4-1 with TRBJ2-2, with D perhaps matching TRBD2 (5 bases). The CDR3 is made up of 17 amino acids. Deletions cut 3 bases from V and 0 bases from J, with 14 bases between. Germline V gene data show CDR1 as MGHRA and CDR2 as YSYEKL. The CDR3 spells CASSHFTGIANTGELFF. CDR3 coding DNA: TGCGCCAGCAGCCACTTTACGGGGATAGCGAACACCGGGGAGCTGTTTTTT.

The chain uses TRBV9 and TRBJ1-1; the D is unclear. V shed 0 bases and J shed 1 base, with 4 bases lying between them. Per the germline V gene, CDR1 is SGDLS and CDR2 is YYNGEE. This CDR3 region has 13 residues. CDR3 in amino acids: CASSVEPNTEAFF. In DNA, the CDR3 is TGTGCCAGCAGCGTAGAGCCGAACACTGAAGCTTTCTTT.

A word on this clone: Its ends do not fully match the called genes, so a read error is possible. Here the CDR3 DNA reads TGTGCCAGTAGTATACAGACTAATAGCTATCAGCCCCAGCATTTT. Translation gives CASSIQTNSYQPQHF. This sequence joins TRBV19 and TRBJ1-5; D is unclear. Germline V gives CDR1 LNHDA, CDR2 SQIVND (reference sequence). This CDR3 has 15 residues.